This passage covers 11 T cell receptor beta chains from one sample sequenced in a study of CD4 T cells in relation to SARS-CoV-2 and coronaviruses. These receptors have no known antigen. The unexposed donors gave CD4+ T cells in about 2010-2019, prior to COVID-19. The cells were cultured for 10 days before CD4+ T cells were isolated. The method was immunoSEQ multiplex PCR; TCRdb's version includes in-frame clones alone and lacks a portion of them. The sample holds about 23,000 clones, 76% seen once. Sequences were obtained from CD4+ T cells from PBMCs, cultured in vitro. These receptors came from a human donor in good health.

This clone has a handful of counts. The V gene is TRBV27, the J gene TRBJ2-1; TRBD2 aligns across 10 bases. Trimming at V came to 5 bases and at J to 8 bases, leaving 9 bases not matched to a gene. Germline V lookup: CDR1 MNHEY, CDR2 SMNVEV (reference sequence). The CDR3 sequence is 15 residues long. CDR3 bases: TGTGCCAGCAGTCCACTAGCGGGAATTTGGTATGAGCAGTTCTTC. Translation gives CASSPLAGIWYEQFF.

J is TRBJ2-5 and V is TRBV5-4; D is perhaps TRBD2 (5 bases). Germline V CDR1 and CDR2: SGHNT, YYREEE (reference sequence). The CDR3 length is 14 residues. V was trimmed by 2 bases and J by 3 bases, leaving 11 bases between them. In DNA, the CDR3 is TGTGCCAGCAGCTTTGGCGGAGGAAAAGAGACCCAGTACTTC. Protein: CASSFGGGKETQYF.

The chain's CDR3 is CASSYDRGTNYGYTF. The CDR3 DNA follows: TGTGCCAGCAGTTACGACAGGGGGACTAACTATGGCTACACCTTC. This chain connects TRBV6-6 to TRBJ1-2; 9 nucleotides align to TRBD1. Trimming cost V 2 bases and J 0 bases; bases outside gene matches: 1. This CDR3 has 15 amino acids. The V gene's germline CDR1 is MNHNY and CDR2 SVGAGI (reference sequence).

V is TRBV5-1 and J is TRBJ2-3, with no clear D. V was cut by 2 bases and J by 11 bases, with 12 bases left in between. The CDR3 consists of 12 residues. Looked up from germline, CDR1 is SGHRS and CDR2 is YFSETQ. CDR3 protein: CASSFDEGGQYF. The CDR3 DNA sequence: TGCGCCAGCAGCTTTGACGAAGGTGGGCAGTATTTT.

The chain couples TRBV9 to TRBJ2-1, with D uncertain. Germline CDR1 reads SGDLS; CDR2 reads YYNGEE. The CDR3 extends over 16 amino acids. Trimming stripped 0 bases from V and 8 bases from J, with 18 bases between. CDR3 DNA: TGTGCCAGCAGCGTAGGGATAGACTTTGCAAACTATGAGCAGTTCTTC. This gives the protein CASSVGIDFANYEQFF.

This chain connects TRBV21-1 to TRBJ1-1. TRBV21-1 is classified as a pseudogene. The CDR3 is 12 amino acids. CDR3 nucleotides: TGTGCCAGCAGCAAATGGGAGGGTAAGGCTTTCTTT. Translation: CASSKWEGKAFF.

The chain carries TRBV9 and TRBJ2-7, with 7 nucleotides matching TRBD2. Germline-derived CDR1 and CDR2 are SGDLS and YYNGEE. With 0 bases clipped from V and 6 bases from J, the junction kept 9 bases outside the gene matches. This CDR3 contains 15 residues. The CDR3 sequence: CASSVATGLLSEQYF. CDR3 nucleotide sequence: TGTGCCAGCAGCGTAGCTACGGGACTACTCTCCGAGCAGTACTTC.

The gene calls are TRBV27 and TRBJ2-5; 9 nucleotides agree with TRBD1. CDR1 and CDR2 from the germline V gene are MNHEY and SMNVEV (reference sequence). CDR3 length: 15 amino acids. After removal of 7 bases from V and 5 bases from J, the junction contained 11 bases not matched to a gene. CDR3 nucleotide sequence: TGTGCCAGCACCACTTTAACAGGGGGCCTGGAGACCCAGTACTTC. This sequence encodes CASTTLTGGLETQYF.

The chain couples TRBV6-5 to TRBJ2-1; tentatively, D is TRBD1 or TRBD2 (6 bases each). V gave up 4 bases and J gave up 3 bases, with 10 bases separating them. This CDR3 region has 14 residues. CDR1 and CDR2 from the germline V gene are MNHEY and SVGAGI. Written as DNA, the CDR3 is TGTGCCAGCAGTTTACAGGGAGGCTACAATGAGCAGTTCTTC. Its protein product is CASSLQGGYNEQFF.

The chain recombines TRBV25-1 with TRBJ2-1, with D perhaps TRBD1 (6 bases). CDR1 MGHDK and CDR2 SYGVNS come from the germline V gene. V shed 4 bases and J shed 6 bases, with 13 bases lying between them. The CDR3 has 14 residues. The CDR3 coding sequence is TGTGCCAGCAGTGGCCCACAGGGTTTCAATGAGCAGTTCTTC. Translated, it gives CASSGPQGFNEQFF.

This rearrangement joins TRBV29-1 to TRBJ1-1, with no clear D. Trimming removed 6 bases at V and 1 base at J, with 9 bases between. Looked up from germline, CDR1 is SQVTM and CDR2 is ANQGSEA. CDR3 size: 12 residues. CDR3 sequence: CSVGSPNTEAFF. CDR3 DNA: TGCAGCGTGGGCAGCCCGAACACTGAAGCTTTCTTT. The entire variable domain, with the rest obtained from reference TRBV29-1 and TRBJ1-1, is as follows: SAVISQKPSRDICQRGTSLTIQCQVDSQVTMMFWYRQQPGQSLTLIATANQGSEATYESGFVIDKFPISRPNLTFSTLTVSNMSPEDSSIYLCSVGSPNTEAFFGQGTRLTVV.